The 32 T cell receptor beta chains below were found in one sample sequenced in a study of CD8 T cells in ankylosing spondylitis. TCRdb processed the 5' RACE reads anew with MiXCR; each CDR3 protein has one entry. Here the sample spans about 250,000 distinct CDR3 sequences, 30% to 35% being singletons. The sequenced sample was blood, either unsorted or a sorted T cell fraction (not recorded which). The receptors were sampled from a male donor with ankylosing spondylitis or in good health (not recorded which).

The chain employs TRBV7-9 and TRBJ2-7; D ambiguous. Between the trimmed V and J ends, which lost 2 bases and 2 bases, there was a span of 4 bases. Looked up from germline, CDR1 is SEHNR and CDR2 is FQNEAQ (reference sequence). This CDR3 spans 12 amino acids. This CDR3 is CASSLMTYEQYF. CDR3 nucleotide sequence: TGTGCCAGCAGCTTAATGACCTACGAGCAGTACTTC.

The chain employs TRBV25-1 and TRBJ1-2; D gene unclear. CDR3 length: 14 amino acids. V was pared by 3 bases and J by 2 bases, with 10 bases between. CDR1 and CDR2 from the germline V gene are MGHDK and SYGVNS. The CDR3 nucleotides read TGTGCCAGCAGTGAGAGGACTGGAAACTATGGCTACACCTTC. Protein: CASSERTGNYGYTF.

This clonotype came up a few times. The chain is built from TRBV7-9 and TRBJ2-1; D is uncertain. Germline-derived CDR1 and CDR2 are SEHNR and FQNEAQ (reference sequence). The CDR3 runs 13 residues. V dropped 8 bases and J dropped 11 bases, with 19 bases sitting between them. The CDR3 spells CASWGSRGFQQFF. Here the CDR3 DNA reads TGTGCCAGCTGGGGTAGCCGAGGTTTTCAGCAGTTCTTC. The whole variable domain, filled in from reference TRBV7-9 and TRBJ2-1, reads DTGVSQNPRHKITKRGQNVTFRCDPISEHNRLYWYRQTLGQGPEFLTYFQNEAQLEKSRLLSDRFSAERPKGSFSTLEIQRTEQGDSAMYLCASWGSRGFQQFFGPGTRLTVL.

The CDR3 nucleotides are TGTGCCAGCTCACCAAGGGGACAGGTCTATGGCTACACCTTC. As protein: CASSPRGQVYGYTF. V is TRBV18 and J is TRBJ1-2; 8 bases fit TRBD1. The germline gives CDR1 KGHSH, CDR2 LQKENI. The CDR3 spans 14 residues. The V and J ends lost 2 bases and 4 bases, in that order; junction bases with no gene match: 3.

The chain recombines TRBV6-1 with TRBJ2-3, with D possibly called TRBD1 or TRBD2 (5 bases each). V lost 5 bases and J 6 bases, leaving 15 bases between the germline ends. The CDR3 spans 14 residues. Germline V gene lookup returns CDR1 MNHNS and CDR2 SASEGT. The CDR3 coding sequence is TGTGCCAGCAGTCTTGGGACCCCGTCCGATACGCAGTATTTT. Translating it yields CASSLGTPSDTQYF.

This sequence joins TRBV10-3 and TRBJ2-2; either TRBD1 or TRBD2 may fit D (6 bases each). V was clipped by 2 bases and J by 5 bases, with 15 bases between them. Germline V gives CDR1 ENHRY, CDR2 SYGVKD. The CDR3 loop spans 16 amino acids. The CDR3 is CAISELTGGGTGELFF. For the CDR3, the DNA is TGTGCCATCAGTGAGCTAACAGGAGGGGGGACCGGGGAGCTGTTTTTT.

The chain links TRBV20-1 to TRBJ2-2, with 11 bases aligning to TRBD2. The V gene end was trimmed by 3 bases and the J gene end by 6 bases; junction bases not matched to a gene: 3. Germline V gene sequence: CDR1 DFQATT, CDR2 SNEGSKA (reference sequence). This CDR3 is 14 amino acids long. The CDR3 DNA sequence: TGCAGTGCTAGGTTTAGCGGGGGGGCCGGGGAGCTGTTTTTT. Amino acids: CSARFSGGAGELFF.

This chain uses TRBV12-3 or TRBV12-4 with TRBJ2-7, with D maybe TRBD1 (5 bases). The CDR3 is 12 residues long. Trimming pared 3 bases from V and 5 bases from J, leaving 8 bases between. This chain's CDR3 is CASSFGAHEQYF. The DNA for the CDR3 is TGTGCCAGCAGTTTTGGGGCTCACGAGCAGTACTTC.

This clonotype was recorded a few times. The chain is built from TRBV20-1 and TRBJ2-5; 9 bases match TRBD1. CDR1 is DFQATT, CDR2 SNEGSKA, per germline (reference sequence). Germline trimming cut 5 bases from V and 4 bases from J; bases unmatched to any gene: 5. The CDR3 totals 13 residues. CDR3 loop: CSAGQGSVETQYF. The CDR3 DNA sequence: TGCAGTGCTGGACAGGGGTCGGTAGAGACCCAGTACTTC.

This clonotype was found a few times. The gene calls are TRBV10-3 and TRBJ2-7; a weak D match, TRBD2 (6 bases). Germline CDR1 is ENHRY and CDR2 is SYGVKD. Deletions cut 10 bases from V and 4 bases from J, with 17 bases between. This CDR3 is built from 13 residues. The DNA for the CDR3 is TGTGCCACAGCTTCGTACGGGGGTTACGAGCAGTACTTC. Its protein product is CATASYGGYEQYF.

CDR3 nucleotides: TGTGCCAGCAGACTCATGGACCGGAGCGATGAGCAGTTCTTC. It encodes CASRLMDRSDEQFF. The V call is TRBV5-6, the J call TRBJ2-1, with D unresolved. V lost 5 bases and J 8 bases, leaving 17 bases between the germline ends. The CDR3 has 14 residues. Germline loops: CDR1 SGHDT, CDR2 YYEEEE.

In this sample, this clonotype turned up a few times. The chain joins TRBV6-1 to TRBJ2-1, with 10 positions matching TRBD2. Germline CDR1 MNHNS, CDR2 SASEGT. V was clipped by 2 bases and J by 1 base; unmatched bases: 5. CDR3 length: 17 amino acids. CDR3 nucleotide sequence: TGTGCCAGCAGTGAAATAGCGGGAGGCCCTTCCTACAATGAGCAGTTCTTC. Encoded protein: CASSEIAGGPSYNEQFF.

V gene TRBV12-3 or TRBV12-4 combines with J gene TRBJ2-7; no firm D call. V gave up 0 bases and J gave up 2 bases, with 8 bases separating them. CDR3 length: 14 residues. The CDR3 protein is CASSLAAKTYEQYF. Here the CDR3 DNA reads TGTGCCAGCAGTTTAGCGGCAAAGACCTACGAGCAGTACTTC.

This chain links TRBV20-1 with TRBJ1-2, with D tentatively TRBD1 (5 bases). This CDR3 comprises 13 residues. The V end lost 1 base, the J end lost 4 bases, and 10 bases lay between the germline ends. Germline V gene lookup returns CDR1 DFQATT and CDR2 SNEGSKA (reference sequence). CDR3 sequence: CSARGGTGYGYTF. In DNA, the CDR3 is TGCAGTGCTAGAGGCGGGACGGGCTATGGCTACACCTTC.

This clonotype was observed a handful of times. The V call is TRBV5-5, the J call TRBJ1-4, with 7 bases that match TRBD1. This CDR3 is built from 15 residues. The germline V gene encodes CDR1 SGHKS and CDR2 YYEKEE (reference sequence). Germline trimming cut 2 bases from V and 8 bases from J; bases unmatched to any gene: 9. CDR3 protein: CASSFEDRVWEKLFF. CDR3 coding DNA: TGTGCCAGCAGCTTCGAAGACAGGGTGTGGGAAAAACTGTTTTTT.

The chain's CDR3 is CASSESGTLNEQFF. CDR3 DNA sequence: TGTGCCAGCAGTGAATCTGGGACCCTCAATGAGCAGTTCTTC. The chain joins TRBV6-1 to TRBJ2-1; possibly TRBD1 or TRBD2 for D (5 bases each). Per germline, CDR1 MNHNS and CDR2 SASEGT. The CDR3 loop spans 14 amino acids. Trimming pared 2 bases from V and 6 bases from J, leaving 11 bases between.

This clonotype was seen a few times. V gene TRBV6-1 combines with J gene TRBJ2-5; TRBD1 agrees at 10 bases. The CDR3 runs 17 residues. With 6 bases clipped from V and 1 base from J, the junction kept 11 bases outside the gene matches. CDR1 is MNHNS, CDR2 SASEGT, per germline. In DNA form, the CDR3 reads TGTGCCAGCAGGACCGGGACAGGGGCCATCTTCCAAGAGACCCAGTACTTC. This sequence encodes CASRTGTGAIFQETQYF.

This chain connects TRBV12-3 or TRBV12-4 to TRBJ1-4; 9 bases map to TRBD1. Germline trimming cut 6 bases from V and 8 bases from J; bases unmatched to any gene: 10. CDR3 length: 15 residues. CDR3 coding DNA: TGTGCCAGCAGCTTGGATGGGACAGGGAGAGAAAAACTGTTTTTT. Encoded protein: CASSLDGTGREKLFF.

This clonotype was recorded a few times. The chain uses TRBV12-3 or TRBV12-4 and TRBJ1-2; the match to TRBD1 covers 7 bases. The V segment lost 5 bases and the J segment 5 bases; nucleotides outside the gene matches: 14. CDR3 length: 16 residues. The CDR3 nucleotides are TGTGCCAGCAGTCAGAACAGGGGCGACGAACGATATGGCTACACCTTC. Translated: CASSQNRGDERYGYTF.

Here the CDR3 DNA reads TGTGCCAGCAGCATACAGAGCACGGGGCAGTACTTC. This gives the protein CASSIQSTGQYF. The gene calls are TRBV7-9 and TRBJ2-7; unclear D gene. V lost 5 bases and J lost 9, with 14 bases in between. CDR1 is SEHNR and CDR2 is FQNEAQ in the germline V gene (reference sequence). There are 12 residues in the CDR3.

This clonotype was recorded at least ten times. V usage is TRBV20-1 and J usage is TRBJ2-7, with unresolved D. The CDR3 extends over 12 amino acids. Germline values: CDR1 DFQATT, CDR2 SNEGSKA (reference sequence). The CDR3 sequence is CSADPLSYEQYF. The CDR3 DNA is TGCAGCGCCGACCCGCTCTCCTACGAGCAGTACTTC.

V is TRBV12-3 or TRBV12-4 and J is TRBJ2-1; D may be TRBD2 (5 bases). The CDR3 is made up of 16 amino acids. Trimming stripped 5 bases from V and 3 bases from J, with 17 bases between. DNA for the CDR3: TGTGCCAGCAGTCCAGCCGGGGAAAACTTCTACAATGAGCAGTTCTTC. The encoded protein is CASSPAGENFYNEQFF.

The rearrangement uses TRBV27 and TRBJ1-5, with TRBD1 as a possible D gene (6 bases). Germline lookup yields CDR1 MNHEY and CDR2 SMNVEV (reference sequence). V dropped 0 bases and J dropped 6 bases, with 9 bases sitting between them. This CDR3 contains 14 residues. Here the CDR3 DNA reads TGTGCCAGCAGTTTATCGTTGGGGGCTCAGCCCCAGCATTTT. Translated: CASSLSLGAQPQHF.

The rearrangement links TRBV7-6 to TRBJ2-2, with D possibly TRBD2 on 6 matching bases. Germline-derived CDR1 and CDR2 are SGHVS and FNYEAQ. V was pared by 1 base and J by 2 bases, with 14 bases between. CDR3 length: 17 residues. The CDR3 DNA follows: TGTGCCAGCAGCTTAGACTGGGCTAGCGAAAACACCGGGGAGCTGTTTTTT. Translated, it gives CASSLDWASENTGELFF.

This clonotype was observed many times. The CDR3: CSARVMKGNNEQFF. CDR3 nucleotides: TGCAGTGCTAGAGTTATGAAGGGGAACAATGAGCAGTTCTTC. This chain joins TRBV20-1 and TRBJ2-1; possibly TRBD1 for D (5 bases). Germline assignment: CDR1 DFQATT and CDR2 SNEGSKA (reference sequence). This CDR3 is 14 amino acids long. V shed 1 base and J shed 5 bases, with 12 bases lying between them.

This chain uses TRBV20-1 with TRBJ2-1, with 9 bases that match TRBD1. Germline CDR1 DFQATT, CDR2 SNEGSKA (reference sequence). The CDR3 length is 15 residues. Trimming at V came to 0 bases and at J to 9 bases, leaving 9 bases not matched to a gene. The DNA of the CDR3 is TGCAGTGCTAGAGATCTTCAACAGGGGGCGGGTGAGCAGTTCTTC. Its protein product is CSARDLQQGAGEQFF.

The rearrangement uses TRBV4-1 and TRBJ1-1; 7 positions match TRBD1. Trimming cost V 0 bases and J 6 bases; bases outside gene matches: 4. The CDR3 spans 14 residues. Germline V gives CDR1 MGHRA, CDR2 YSYEKL. CDR3 bases: TGCGCCAGCAGCCAAGACGGGACAGTCCCTGAAGCTTTCTTT. It is translated as CASSQDGTVPEAFF.

V is TRBV12-3 or TRBV12-4 and J is TRBJ2-5, with D uncertain. This CDR3 comprises 14 residues. With 5 bases removed from V and 1 base from J, the gap between germline ends came to 11 bases. The CDR3 reads CASSVWALQETQYF. In nucleotides, the CDR3 is TGTGCCAGCAGTGTATGGGCACTCCAAGAGACCCAGTACTTC.

J is TRBJ2-1 and V is TRBV27; possibly TRBD2 for D (6 bases). Trimming left V 5 bases short and J 0 bases short, with 11 bases between. Germline-derived CDR1 and CDR2 are MNHEY and SMNVEV (reference sequence). CDR3 size: 15 residues. The CDR3 coding sequence is TGTGCCAGCAGTCCAGGGACTCTCTCCTACAATGAGCAGTTCTTC. Its translation: CASSPGTLSYNEQFF.

There are a few counts of this clonotype. The V call is TRBV20-1, the J call TRBJ2-7, with 11 nucleotides matching TRBD2. The ends lost 4 bases at V and 2 bases at J; junction bases unmatched: 7. The CDR3 is 15 amino acids. Germline loops: CDR1 DFQATT, CDR2 SNEGSKA (reference sequence). CDR3 in amino acids: CSAIHGTSGTYEQYF. The DNA for the CDR3 is TGCAGTGCTATCCATGGGACTAGCGGAACCTACGAGCAGTACTTC.

The chain links TRBV27 to TRBJ2-7, with D possibly being TRBD1 (5 bases). The CDR3 sequence is 13 residues long. V was trimmed by 4 bases and J by 3 bases, leaving 10 bases between them. Germline lookup yields CDR1 MNHEY and CDR2 SMNVEV (reference sequence). The CDR3 region is CASSSQGNYEQYF. The DNA for the CDR3 is TGTGCCAGCAGTTCGCAGGGAAACTACGAGCAGTACTTC.

The chain is built from TRBV7-2 and TRBJ2-1, with TRBD2 as a possible D gene (6 bases). The CDR3 consists of 15 residues. In germline, CDR1 is SGHTA, CDR2 FQGNSA. V lost 5 bases and J lost 4, with 15 bases in between. CDR3 in DNA: TGTGCCAGCAGCACGGACTACGGAAGGTACAATGAGCAGTTCTTC. It translates to CASSTDYGRYNEQFF. Complete variable domain (other parts from reference TRBV7-2 and TRBJ2-1): GAGVSQSPSNKVTEKGKDVELRCDPISGHTALYWYRQSLGQGLEFLIYFQGNSAPDKSGLPSDRFSAERTGGSVSTLTIQRTQQEDSAVYLCASSTDYGRYNEQFFGPGTRLTVL.